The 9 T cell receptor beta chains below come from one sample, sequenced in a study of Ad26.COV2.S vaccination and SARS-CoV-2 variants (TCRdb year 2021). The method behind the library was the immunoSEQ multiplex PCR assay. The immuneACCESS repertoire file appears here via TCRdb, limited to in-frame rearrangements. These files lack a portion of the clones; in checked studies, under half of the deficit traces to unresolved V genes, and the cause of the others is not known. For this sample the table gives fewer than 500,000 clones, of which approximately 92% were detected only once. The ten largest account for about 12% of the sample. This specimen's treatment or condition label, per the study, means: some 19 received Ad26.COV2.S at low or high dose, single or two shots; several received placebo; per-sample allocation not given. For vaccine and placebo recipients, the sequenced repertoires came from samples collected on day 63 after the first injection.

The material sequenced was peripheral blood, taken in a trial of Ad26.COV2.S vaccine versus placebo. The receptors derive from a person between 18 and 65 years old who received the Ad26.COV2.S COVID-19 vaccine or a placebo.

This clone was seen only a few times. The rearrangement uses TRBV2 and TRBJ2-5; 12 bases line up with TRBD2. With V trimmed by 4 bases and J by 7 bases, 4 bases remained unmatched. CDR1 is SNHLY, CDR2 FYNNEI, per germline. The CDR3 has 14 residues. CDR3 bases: TGTGCCAGCAGTGGACTAGCGGGGGCCGGGACCCAGTACTTC. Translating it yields CASSGLAGAGTQYF. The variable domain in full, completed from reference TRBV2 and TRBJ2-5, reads EPEVTQTPSHQVTQMGQEVILRCVPISNHLYFYWYRQILGQKVEFLVSFYNNEISEKSEIFDDQFSVERPDGSNFTLKIRSTKLEDSAMYFCASSGLAGAGTQYFGPGTRLLVL.

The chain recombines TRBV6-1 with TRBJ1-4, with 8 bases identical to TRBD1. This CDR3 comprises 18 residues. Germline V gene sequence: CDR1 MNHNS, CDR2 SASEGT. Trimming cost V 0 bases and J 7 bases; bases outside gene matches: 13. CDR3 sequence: CASSEAHGQGPLGEKLFF. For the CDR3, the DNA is TGTGCCAGCAGTGAAGCGCATGGACAGGGACCACTCGGTGAAAAACTGTTTTTT.

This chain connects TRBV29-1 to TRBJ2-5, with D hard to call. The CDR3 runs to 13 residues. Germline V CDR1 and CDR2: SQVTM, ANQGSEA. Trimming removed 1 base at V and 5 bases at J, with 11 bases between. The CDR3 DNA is TGCAGCGTTGAAGCAAATGCCAGGGAGACCCAGTACTTC. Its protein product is CSVEANARETQYF. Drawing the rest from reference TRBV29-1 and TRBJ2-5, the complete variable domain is SAVISQKPSRDICQRGTSLTIQCQVDSQVTMMFWYRQQPGQSLTLIATANQGSEATYESGFVIDKFPISRPNLTFSTLTVSNMSPEDSSIYLCSVEANARETQYFGPGTRLLVL.

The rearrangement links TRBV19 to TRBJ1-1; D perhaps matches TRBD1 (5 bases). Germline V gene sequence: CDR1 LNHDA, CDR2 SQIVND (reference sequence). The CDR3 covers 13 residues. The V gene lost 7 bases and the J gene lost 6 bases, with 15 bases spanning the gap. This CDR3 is CASTSAGTAEAFF. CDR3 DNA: TGTGCCAGTACCTCGGCAGGGACGGCTGAAGCTTTCTTT.

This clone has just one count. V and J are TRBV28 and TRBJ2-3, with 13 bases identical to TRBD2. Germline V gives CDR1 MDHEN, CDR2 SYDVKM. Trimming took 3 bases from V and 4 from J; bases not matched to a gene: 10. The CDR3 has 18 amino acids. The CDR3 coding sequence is TGTGCCAGCAGTTTGATGGGACTAGCGGGACAATTTGCAGATACGCAGTATTTT. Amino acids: CASSLMGLAGQFADTQYF.

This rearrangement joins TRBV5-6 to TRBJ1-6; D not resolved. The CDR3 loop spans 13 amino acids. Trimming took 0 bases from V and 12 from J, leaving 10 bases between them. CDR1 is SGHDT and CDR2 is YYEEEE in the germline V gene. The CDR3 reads CASSLGSMGPLHF. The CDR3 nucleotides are TGTGCCAGCAGCTTGGGTTCTATGGGACCCCTCCACTTT.

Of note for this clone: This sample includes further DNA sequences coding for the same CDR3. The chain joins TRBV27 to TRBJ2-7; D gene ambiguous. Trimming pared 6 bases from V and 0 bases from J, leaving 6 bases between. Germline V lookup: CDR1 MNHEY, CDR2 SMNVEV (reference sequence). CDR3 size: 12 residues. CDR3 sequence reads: CASSSSSYEQYF. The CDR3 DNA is TGTGCCAGCAGCTCTAGCTCCTACGAGCAGTACTTC.

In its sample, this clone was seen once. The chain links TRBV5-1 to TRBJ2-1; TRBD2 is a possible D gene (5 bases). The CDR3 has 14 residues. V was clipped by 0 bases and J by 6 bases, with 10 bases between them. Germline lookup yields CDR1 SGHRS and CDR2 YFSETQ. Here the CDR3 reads CASSLVGVGNEQFF. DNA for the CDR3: TGCGCCAGCAGCTTGGTGGGAGTCGGCAATGAGCAGTTCTTC.

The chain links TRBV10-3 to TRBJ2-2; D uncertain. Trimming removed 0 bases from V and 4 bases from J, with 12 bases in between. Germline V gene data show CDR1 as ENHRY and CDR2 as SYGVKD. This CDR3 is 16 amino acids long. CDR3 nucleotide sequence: TGTGCCATCAGTGAGTCGAGTTGGGAAACCACCGGGGAGCTGTTTTTT. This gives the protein CAISESSWETTGELFF.